The rows below give T cell receptor beta chains drawn from one sample of a study of monozygotic twins with inflammatory bowel disease. From the 5' RACE reads, TCRdb lists one entry per CDR3 protein and no DNA. This sample's table reports some 300,000 distinct CDR3 sequences. Source material: blood. All receptors come from a human donor with ulcerative colitis or Crohn's disease, or a healthy co-twin of an affected twin (not recorded which). Each CDR3 is given with its conserved first and last residue.

j_call v_call cdr3_aa
TRBJ1-2 TRBV24-1 CATSDSLQRQGCTF
TRBJ1-1 TRBV12-3/TRBV12-4 CASTSGAPNTEAFF
TRBJ2-3 TRBV24-1 CATGKTGHNTDTQYF
TRBJ1-1 TRBV5-6 CASSLVTEAFF
TRBJ2-5 TRBV12-3/TRBV12-4 CASNAGNRVQETQYF
TRBJ1-5 TRBV6-6 CASTPGGRQPQHF
TRBJ2-6 TRBV7-9 CASSSYLRSGANVLTF
TRBJ2-7 TRBV12-3/TRBV12-4 CASSSGQGTLIYEQYF
TRBJ2-1 TRBV5-1 CASMRETEQFF
TRBJ1-2 TRBV2 CASLDSFDHGYTF
TRBJ2-7 TRBV6-5 CASSYLGGPYEQYF
TRBJ1-1 TRBV12-5 CASGTQGKDTEAFF
TRBJ2-3 TRBV5-1 CASSLALGADTQYF
TRBJ2-1 TRBV30 CAWSEGKGEQFF
TRBJ2-3 TRBV12-3/TRBV12-4 CASSPWTSGRATDTQYF
TRBJ2-1 TRBV5-1 CASSSDYNEQFF
TRBJ1-4 TRBV12-3/TRBV12-4 CASSPGRNEKLFF
TRBJ2-3 TRBV7-2 CASSLGQGIGTDTQYF
TRBJ1-2 TRBV14 CASSQLGPQNYGYTF
TRBJ2-1 TRBV27 CASNAGTSAYEQFF
TRBJ2-6 TRBV12-3/TRBV12-4 CASSLAGVAGANVLTF
TRBJ2-1 TRBV3-1 CASSQAGGSNEQFF
TRBJ1-6 TRBV12-5 CASVVGRDRANSPLHF
TRBJ1-6 TRBV7-9 CASSSAGVSPLHF
TRBJ1-5 TRBV28 CASTRGNQPQHF
TRBJ1-5 TRBV20-1 CSASDTGTGVLFNQPQHF
TRBJ2-2 TRBV20-1 CSALAGGSSTGELFF
TRBJ1-5 TRBV2 CASSGEGNQPQHF
TRBJ2-1 TRBV28 CASYLSGGVVHEQFF
TRBJ1-1 TRBV27 CASRFRNAGPSNTEAFF
TRBJ2-7 TRBV7-2 CASSLGRQSYEQYF
TRBJ2-3 TRBV7-8 CASSLGSFLAADTQYF
TRBJ2-2 TRBV7-3 CASSLFFSGDTGELFF
TRBJ2-3 TRBV19 CASGPGFADTQYF
TRBJ2-2 TRBV29-1 CSVAYRGLGGELFF
TRBJ2-3 TRBV4-3 CASSQAGLNGGAGDTQYF
TRBJ2-1 TRBV6-5 CASSSRTRQYNEQFF
TRBJ2-7 TRBV7-3 CASSPAPGTGTYEQYF
TRBJ2-1 TRBV5-1 CASTHRTGAPYNEQFF
TRBJ2-7 TRBV20-1 CSARERQGLYEQYF
TRBJ2-2 TRBV10-2 CASTRGTGELFF